This T cell receptor beta chain was captured in a study of radiation and T cells in renal cell carcinoma (dated by TCRdb to 2019 to 2021). Study-wide context: In total, approximately 53 samples underwent TCR beta sequencing: 25 or so tumors plus 27 peripheral blood samples. In the approximately 53 samples combined, some 4,000,000 unique CDR3 nucleotide sequences were found, encoding 3,000,000 or so unique CDR3 amino acid sequences. The last blood draw happened 4 weeks after radiation, timed to coincide with nephrectomy.

Points the paper makes about the study in general: In blood, the top tumor clonotypes increased from baseline to 2 weeks after radiation and then shrank by 4 weeks, which suggests a temporary expansion of tumor-resident clones. Tracking of blood repertoire dynamics stopped at approximately four weeks after treatment, with no follow-up past that point. Because pretreatment tumor biopsies were not available, the baseline intratumoral presence of clonotypes could not be determined. The single-armed trial design could not address effects of radiation dose or scheduling on the TCR repertoire.

TCR beta libraries were generated from genomic DNA with the immunoSEQ kit, following the manufacturer's recommendations. Library preparation used a first multiplex PCR with proprietary primers, then a second PCR adding unique barcodes, with bead cleanups after each round. Each sample batch included a kit-provided positive control reaction and a negative control reaction. The final libraries underwent checking on an Agilent 4200 TapeStation D1000 ScreenTape, volumetric pooling, and quantification by qPCR. Sequencing ran on an Illumina NextSeq500 with a MidOutput 150-cycle cartridge, using 156 Read1 and 15 Index1 cycles with kit custom primers. The pooled library was loaded at 1.0 pM with an approximately 21% PhiX control spike-in. The published analysis was carried out like this. Vendor-processed data were analyzed in R, with a clonotype defined as all T cells sharing the same CDR3 nucleotide sequence. In the clone abundance analyses, frequencies in each sample were normalized to that sample's 10,000 most abundant clones. Before analysis, public T cell clones were removed, and these numbered fewer than six per sample on average. A difference in abundance of at least 32-fold between compartments was used to define tumor-enriched and baseline blood-enriched clonotypes. A beta-binomial differential abundance model was used to identify clonotypes that expanded or contracted between blood time points. The Baroni-Urbani and Buser coefficient was used to measure tumor-blood repertoire similarity, and groups were compared with two-tailed Wilcoxon tests in R. TCRdb re-hosts the immuneACCESS table, in-frame sequences only. Its copies lack some clones; in the studies checked, an unresolved V gene accounts for under half of them, and the cause for the rest is not known. D and trimming come from the DNA, and the V and J calls and clone size come from that table. The sample table lists some 97,000 clones, 75% to 85% of them with a count of one. The ten most abundant clones make up 6.5% to 8% of the sample.

For this chain, trimming is 4 bases at the V end and 0 bases at the J end, and the number of junction bases without a gene match is 2. From the cysteine through the phenylalanine, the CDR3 covers 14 amino acids. The CDR3 DNA has 42 bases and is translated from base 1. The germline V gene (reference sequence) provides CDR1 SGHNT and CDR2 YYREEE. Concerning this clone: Which antigen it targets is not known. No qualities accompany the bases; no much larger clone lies one base away.

The intended sense of this specimen's time point label: blood 4 weeks post-SBRT, at nephrectomy. This specimen's treatment or condition label, per the study, means: 15 Gy SBRT to primary tumor, nephrectomy 4 weeks later. Samples came from a clinical trial, in which primary renal cell carcinomas received 15 Gy stereotactic body radiation therapy followed by nephrectomy 4 weeks later. To follow tumor-enriched clonotypes, peripheral blood was collected serially from radiation-treated patients at baseline and again at 2 weeks and 4 weeks after SBRT. Renal cell carcinoma with clear cell pathology was present in all patients. Genomic DNA for TCR sequencing was prepared using the QIAamp DNA Blood Mini Kit (Qiagen). Samples were included in the analyses only if all quality control checks were passed.

The receptor was derived from a man in his sixties with renal cell carcinoma. The sample in question was blood, obtained from a patient whose treatment included radiotherapy and nephrectomy. The rearranged chain carries TRBV5-4 and TRBJ2-3, and TRBD2 matches 7 of the central bases. The CDR3 in this case is CASSQRDSTDTQYF. The DNA sequence reads TGTGCCAGCAGCCAGCGGGACAGCACAGATACGCAGTATTTT.